This TCR beta chain was found in a study of CD8 T cells in ankylosing spondylitis. Broader study findings: In the blood and synovial fluid of reactive arthritis, some motif variants had been previously reported. What appeared characteristic of ankylosing spondylitis blood was a TCR beta motif of fewer than ten highly homologous variants. Significant enrichment of disease-linked clones was reported in matched ankylosing spondylitis synovial fluid.

Concerning this clonotype itself: Its cognate antigen is unknown.

Germline V gene sequence: CDR1 DFQATT, CDR2 SNEGSKA (reference sequence). The length of the CDR3 is 14 residues. V shed 3 bases and J 0 bases; nucleotides not matched to a gene: 5. In making TCR beta libraries, quantitative 5'-RACE with molecular barcodes was used. TCRdb re-called the 5' RACE reads with MiXCR, one entry per CDR3 protein. The sample includes around 150,000 distinct CDR3 sequences, 25% to 35% of them seen just once. Sequenced: synovial fluid, either unsorted or a sorted T cell fraction (not recorded which). The sequence was obtained from a male donor with ankylosing spondylitis. This chain joins TRBV20-1 and TRBJ2-7; 7 nucleotides align to TRBD2. The DNA for the CDR3 is TGCAGTGCTAGCGGACTAGTATCCTCCTACGAGCAGTACTTC. Translating it yields CSASGLVSSYEQYF.